This T cell receptor beta chain was sequenced for a study of response to subunit inactivated influenza vaccine (dated by TCRdb to about 2018). Background for the entire study: Deep quantitative T cell receptor repertoire profiling was used in the study to track responses to a trivalent subunit inactivated influenza vaccine. Study-wide conclusions, independent of this receptor: The authors suggested that each seasonal influenza vaccination may recruit only a limited number of new T cells.

Preparation of the library involved RT-PCR. Sequencing relied on an Illumina HiSeq 2500. Clones were called with MiXCR by TCRdb after fastp trimmed the public reads at Q25, and only in-frame beta chains were retained. All rows with the same CDR3 protein become a single entry with the most common DNA and genes. The sample yields 650,000 to 800,000 distinct CDR3 sequences; approximately 15% were counted once. The top ten clones comprise roughly 6.4% of the sample. This clonotype occurred a few times. This clone's antigen is unknown. One base away there is no much larger clone; base qualities are not given. The sample in question was PBMCs from blood, obtained 14 to 15 days before vaccination. The receptor comes from a man aged 45-65 years who received an inactivated influenza vaccine. Donor details come from another sample of the same person, matched by shared clones.

The CDR3 sequence is CASSQGSGAPHGTIYF. Read as DNA, the sequence is TGTGCCAGCAGCCAAGGGTCGGGCGCGCCACACGGCACCATATATTTT. The sequence links TRBV3-1 to TRBJ1-3, with the identity of the D gene unclear. The cysteine opens and the phenylalanine closes a CDR3 of 16 amino acids. Of all the DNA, just the CDR3 is kept, 48 bases in frame from base 1. According to the germline V gene (reference sequence), CDR1 reads LGHDT and CDR2 reads YNNKEL. V lost 1 base and J lost 9 bases; the stretch between them is 19 bases long.